This T cell receptor (beta chain) was identified during a study of cytomegalovirus exposure and HLA in healthy donors. Findings and limits, study-wide: Analyses of presence/absence relied on an assumption of roughly uniform sequencing depth across donors. Later analysis demonstrated an association between a missense DCLRE1C variant and TCR beta V- and J-gene trimming. An analysis was carried out later, and it reportedly showed fewer N-insertions in an Asian-associated ancestry cluster than the approximately 660-donor mean.

Vbeta (60) and Jbeta (13) primers were used in the PCR. Using immunoSEQ multiplex PCR, the repertoire was profiled, and TCRdb retains in-frame clones only, with some absent. The sample shows 100,000 or so clones, and under 0.7% sits with its ten largest clones. Remarks on this clone: The antigen remains undetermined.

V lost 5 bases and J lost 2, with 16 bases in between. The CDR3 is 15 residues long. Looked up from germline, CDR1 is SEHNR and CDR2 is FQNEAQ (reference sequence). Sequenced: PBMCs. The rearrangement links TRBV7-9 to TRBJ2-7, with D possibly being TRBD2 (6 bases). The source is a man aged 50-60 years in good health and CMV-seronegative. In nucleotides, the CDR3 is TGTGCCAGCAGCATGGGACTCCTCGACCCCTACGAGCAGTACTTC. Translated: CASSMGLLDPYEQYF.